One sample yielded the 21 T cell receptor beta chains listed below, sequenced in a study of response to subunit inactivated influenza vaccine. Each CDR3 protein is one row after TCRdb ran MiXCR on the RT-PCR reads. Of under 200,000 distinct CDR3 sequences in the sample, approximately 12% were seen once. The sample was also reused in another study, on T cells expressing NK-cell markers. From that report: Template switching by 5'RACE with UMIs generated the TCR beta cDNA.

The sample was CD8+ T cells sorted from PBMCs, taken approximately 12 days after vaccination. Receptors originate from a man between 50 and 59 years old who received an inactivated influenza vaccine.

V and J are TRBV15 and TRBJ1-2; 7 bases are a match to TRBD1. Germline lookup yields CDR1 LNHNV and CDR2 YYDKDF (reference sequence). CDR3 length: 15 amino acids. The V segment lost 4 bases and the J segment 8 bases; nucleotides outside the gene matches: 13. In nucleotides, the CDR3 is TGTGCCACCAGCAAACCCCGGGACAGACCTTGGGGCTACACCTTC. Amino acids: CATSKPRDRPWGYTF.

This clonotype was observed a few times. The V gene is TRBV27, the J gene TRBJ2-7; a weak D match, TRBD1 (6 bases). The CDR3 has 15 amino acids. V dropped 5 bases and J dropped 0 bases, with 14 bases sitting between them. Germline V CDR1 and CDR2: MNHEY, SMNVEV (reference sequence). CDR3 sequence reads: CASSPAGTISYEQYF. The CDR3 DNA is TGTGCCAGCAGTCCGGCCGGGACAATCTCCTACGAGCAGTACTTC.

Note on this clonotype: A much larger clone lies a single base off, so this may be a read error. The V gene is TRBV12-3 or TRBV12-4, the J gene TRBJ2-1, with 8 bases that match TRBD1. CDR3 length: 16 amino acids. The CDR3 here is CASSSGGPSSYKEQFF. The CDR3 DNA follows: TGTGCCAGCAGTTCAGGGGGCCCGAGCTCCTACAAGGAGCAGTTCTTC.

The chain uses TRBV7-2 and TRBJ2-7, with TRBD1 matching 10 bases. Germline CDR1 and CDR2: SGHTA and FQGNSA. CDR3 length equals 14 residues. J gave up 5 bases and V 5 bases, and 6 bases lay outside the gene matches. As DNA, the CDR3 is TGTGCCAGCAGCGCCTCCGGGACAGGGGACGAGCAGTACTTC. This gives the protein CASSASGTGDEQYF. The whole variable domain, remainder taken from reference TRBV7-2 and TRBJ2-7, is GAGVSQSPSNKVTEKGKDVELRCDPISGHTALYWYRQSLGQGLEFLIYFQGNSAPDKSGLPSDRFSAERTGGSVSTLTIQRTQQEDSAVYLCASSASGTGDEQYFGPGTRLTVT.

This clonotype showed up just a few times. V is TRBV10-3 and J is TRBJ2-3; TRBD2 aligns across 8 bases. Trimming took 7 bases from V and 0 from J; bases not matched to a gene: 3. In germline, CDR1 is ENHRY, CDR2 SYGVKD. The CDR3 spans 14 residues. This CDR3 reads CAIMERGSTDTQYF. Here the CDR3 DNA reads TGTGCCATCATGGAGCGGGGGAGCACAGATACGCAGTATTTT.

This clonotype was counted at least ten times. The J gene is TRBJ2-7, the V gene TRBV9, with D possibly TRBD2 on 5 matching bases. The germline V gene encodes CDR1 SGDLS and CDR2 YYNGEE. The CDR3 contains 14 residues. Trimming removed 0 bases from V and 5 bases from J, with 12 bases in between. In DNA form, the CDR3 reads TGTGCCAGCAGCGTAGACGGGAATAACGACGAGCAGTACTTC. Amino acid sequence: CASSVDGNNDEQYF.

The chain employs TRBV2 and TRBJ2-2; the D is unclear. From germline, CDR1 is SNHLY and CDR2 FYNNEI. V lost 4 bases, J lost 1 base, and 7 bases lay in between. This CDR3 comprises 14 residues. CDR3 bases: TGTGCCAGCAGTGCCTCTCTGAACACCGGGGAGCTGTTTTTT. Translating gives CASSASLNTGELFF.

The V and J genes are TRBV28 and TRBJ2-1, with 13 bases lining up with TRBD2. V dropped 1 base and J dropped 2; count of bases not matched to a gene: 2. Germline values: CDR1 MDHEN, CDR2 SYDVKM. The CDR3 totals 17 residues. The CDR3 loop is CASSLSLAGGTYNEQFF. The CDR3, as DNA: TGTGCCAGCAGTTTATCACTAGCGGGAGGGACCTACAATGAGCAGTTCTTC.

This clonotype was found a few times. The CDR3 DNA reads TGCAGCGTTAGGGAGGGTTCGAATGAGCAGTTCTTC. Translating gives CSVREGSNEQFF. J is TRBJ2-1 and V is TRBV29-1, with 7 bases matching TRBD2. Per germline, CDR1 SQVTM and CDR2 ANQGSEA. J was trimmed by 7 bases and V by 5 bases; bases with no gene match: 5. The length of the CDR3 is 12 residues.

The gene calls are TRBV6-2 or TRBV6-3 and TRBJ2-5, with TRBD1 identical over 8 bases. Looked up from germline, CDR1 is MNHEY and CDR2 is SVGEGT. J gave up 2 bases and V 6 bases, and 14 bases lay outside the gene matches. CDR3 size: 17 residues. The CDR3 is CASSYPLTGDDQETQYF. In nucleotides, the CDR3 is TGTGCCAGCAGCTATCCATTGACAGGGGATGATCAAGAGACCCAGTACTTC.

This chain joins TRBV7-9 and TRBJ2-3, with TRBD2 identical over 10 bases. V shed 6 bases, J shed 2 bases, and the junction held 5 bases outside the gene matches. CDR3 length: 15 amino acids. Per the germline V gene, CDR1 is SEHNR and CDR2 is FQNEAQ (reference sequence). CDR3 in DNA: TGTGCCAGCAGACCTAGCGGGAGATACACAGATACGCAGTATTTT. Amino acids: CASRPSGRYTDTQYF.

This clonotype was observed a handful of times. The CDR3 DNA follows: TGTGCCAGCAGCGTAGACGCGGCAGGGGATCAGCCCCAGCATTTT. Its protein is CASSVDAAGDQPQHF. This chain joins TRBV9 and TRBJ1-5, with D maybe TRBD1 (6 bases). V lost 0 bases and J lost 5, with 12 bases in between. The CDR3 runs 15 residues. CDR1 is SGDLS and CDR2 is YYNGEE in the germline V gene.

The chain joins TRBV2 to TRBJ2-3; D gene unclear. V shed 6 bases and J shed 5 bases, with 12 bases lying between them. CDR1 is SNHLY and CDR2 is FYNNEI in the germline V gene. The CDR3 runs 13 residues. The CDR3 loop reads CASRGSHLDTQYF. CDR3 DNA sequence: TGTGCCAGCAGGGGTAGCCACTTAGATACGCAGTATTTT.

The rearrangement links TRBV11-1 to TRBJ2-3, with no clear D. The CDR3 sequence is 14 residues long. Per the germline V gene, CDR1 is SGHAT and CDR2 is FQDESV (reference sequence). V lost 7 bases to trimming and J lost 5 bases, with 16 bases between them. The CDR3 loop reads CASKTPGHVDTQYF. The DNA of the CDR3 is TGTGCCAGCAAAACCCCGGGTCACGTAGATACGCAGTATTTT.

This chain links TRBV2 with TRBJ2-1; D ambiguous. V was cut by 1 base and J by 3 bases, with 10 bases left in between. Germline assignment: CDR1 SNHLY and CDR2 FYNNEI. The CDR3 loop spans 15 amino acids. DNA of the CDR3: TGTGCCAGCAGTGAAGGACTCCGACTCTACAATGAGCAGTTCTTC. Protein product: CASSEGLRLYNEQFF.

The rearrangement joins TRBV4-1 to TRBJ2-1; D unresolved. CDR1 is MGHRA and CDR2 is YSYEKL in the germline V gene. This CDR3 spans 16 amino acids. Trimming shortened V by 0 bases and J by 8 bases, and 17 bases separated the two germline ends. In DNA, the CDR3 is TGCGCCAGCAGCCAAGATGGGTACAAAATAACCGATGAGCAGTTCTTC. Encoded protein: CASSQDGYKITDEQFF.

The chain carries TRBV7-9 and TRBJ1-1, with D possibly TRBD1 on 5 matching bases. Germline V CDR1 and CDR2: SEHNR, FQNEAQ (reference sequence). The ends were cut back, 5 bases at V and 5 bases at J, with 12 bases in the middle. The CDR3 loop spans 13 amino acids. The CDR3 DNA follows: TGTGCCAGCAGCAGCGGGGGTGGGACTGAAGCTTTCTTT. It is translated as CASSSGGGTEAFF. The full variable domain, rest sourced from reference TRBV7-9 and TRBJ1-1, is DTGVSQNPRHKITKRGQNVTFRCDPISEHNRLYWYRQTLGQGPEFLTYFQNEAQLEKSRLLSDRFSAERPKGSFSTLEIQRTEQGDSAMYLCASSSGGGTEAFFGQGTRLTVV.

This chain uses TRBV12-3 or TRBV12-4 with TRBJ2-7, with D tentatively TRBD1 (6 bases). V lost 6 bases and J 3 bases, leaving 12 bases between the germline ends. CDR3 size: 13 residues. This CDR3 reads CASRTGVYYEQYF. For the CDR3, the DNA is TGTGCCAGCAGGACAGGAGTATACTACGAGCAGTACTTC.

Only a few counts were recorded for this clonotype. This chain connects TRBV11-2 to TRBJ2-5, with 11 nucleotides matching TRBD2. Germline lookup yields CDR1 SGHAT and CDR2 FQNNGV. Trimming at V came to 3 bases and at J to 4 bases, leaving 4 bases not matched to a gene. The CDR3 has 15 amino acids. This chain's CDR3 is CASSFIGTSGETQYF. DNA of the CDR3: TGTGCCAGCAGCTTTATTGGGACTAGCGGAGAGACCCAGTACTTC.

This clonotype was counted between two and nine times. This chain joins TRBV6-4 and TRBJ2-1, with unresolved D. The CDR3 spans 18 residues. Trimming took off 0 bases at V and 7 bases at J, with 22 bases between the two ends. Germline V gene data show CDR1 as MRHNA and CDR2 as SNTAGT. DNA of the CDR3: TGTGCCAGCAGTGACTCCGGAATCCAGTCATTAGGGATGAATGAGCAGTTCTTC. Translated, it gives CASSDSGIQSLGMNEQFF.

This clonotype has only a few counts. The CDR3 sequence: CSVGGGGMGNQPQHF. The CDR3 coding sequence is TGCAGCGTTGGAGGGGGCGGTATGGGCAATCAGCCCCAGCATTTT. The rearrangement uses TRBV29-1 and TRBJ1-5; 7 positions match TRBD1. J lost 2 bases, V lost 4 bases, and 8 bases had no gene match. This CDR3 region has 15 residues. Germline-derived CDR1 and CDR2 are SQVTM and ANQGSEA.